This TCR beta chain derives from a study of T-cell reconstitution after alpha-beta-depleted transplantation in children. Unique molecular identifiers were used in preparing the TCRbeta library. From the PCR reads, TCRdb called clonotypes with MiXCR, one entry per CDR3 protein. The profile covers 600,000 to 700,000 distinct CDR3 sequences, with about 15% appearing a single time and over 0.95% taken by the ten largest. This clonotype was counted at least ten times. This CDR3 is built from 13 residues. Germline CDR1 and CDR2: ENHRY and SYGVKD. V lost 4 bases and J lost 3; bases outside the gene matches: 3.

This rearrangement joins TRBV10-3 to TRBJ2-7; 7 bases match TRBD2. Here the sequenced sample was PBMCs from the stem cell graft donor, taken from the stem cell graft. The clonotype was recovered from a human donor who donated a stem cell graft to a child with acute myeloid leukemia. CDR3 DNA: TGTGCCATCAGTGGGGAGGGAATCTACGAGCAGTACGTC. It translates to CAISGEGIYEQYV.